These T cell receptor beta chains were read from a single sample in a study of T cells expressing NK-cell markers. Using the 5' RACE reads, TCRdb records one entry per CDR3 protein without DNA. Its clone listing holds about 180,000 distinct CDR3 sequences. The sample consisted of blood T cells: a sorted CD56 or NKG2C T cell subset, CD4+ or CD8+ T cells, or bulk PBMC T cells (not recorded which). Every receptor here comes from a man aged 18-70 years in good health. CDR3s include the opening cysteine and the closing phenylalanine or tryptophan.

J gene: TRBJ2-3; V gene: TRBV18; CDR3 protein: CASSQTDRATGTSTDTQYF
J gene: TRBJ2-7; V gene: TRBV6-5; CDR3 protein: CASSYSDRGLYEQYF
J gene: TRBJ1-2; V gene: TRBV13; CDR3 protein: CASSLVRQGLPNYGYTF
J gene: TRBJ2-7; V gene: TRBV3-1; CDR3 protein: CASSQDVTGALWYEQYF
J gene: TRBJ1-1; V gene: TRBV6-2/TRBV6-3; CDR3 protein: CASSWEVGTARLTEAFF
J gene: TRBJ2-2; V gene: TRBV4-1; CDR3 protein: CASSQDPVAGAMNTGELFF
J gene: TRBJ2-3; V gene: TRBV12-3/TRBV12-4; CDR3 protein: CASSKLGLAGGTTDTQYF
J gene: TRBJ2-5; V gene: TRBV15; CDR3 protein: CATSRDTGIQETQYF
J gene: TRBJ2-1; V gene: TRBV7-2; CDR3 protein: CASSWGTERGGWNEQFF
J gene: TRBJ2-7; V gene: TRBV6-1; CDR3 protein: CASSGGQGATYEQYF
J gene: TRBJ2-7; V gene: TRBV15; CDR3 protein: CATSRQTGFSEQYF
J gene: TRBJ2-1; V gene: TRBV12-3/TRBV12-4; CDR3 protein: CASSLDGTSGNNEQFF
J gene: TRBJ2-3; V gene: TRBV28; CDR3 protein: CASRLVIADTQYF
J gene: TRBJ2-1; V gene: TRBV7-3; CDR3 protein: CASSSGQGGTEQFF
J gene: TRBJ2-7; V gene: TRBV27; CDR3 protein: CASSLMEGTGTYEQYF
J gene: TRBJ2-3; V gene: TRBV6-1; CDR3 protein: CASSEWELVSDRTDTQYF
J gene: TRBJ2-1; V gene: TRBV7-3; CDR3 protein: CASSLSGGGADEQFF
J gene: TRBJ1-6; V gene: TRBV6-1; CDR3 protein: CASFFGGGNSPLHF
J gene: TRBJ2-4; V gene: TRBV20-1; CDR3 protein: CSARDIGGGNIQYF
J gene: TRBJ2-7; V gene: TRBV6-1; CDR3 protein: CASSLQGPVGQYF
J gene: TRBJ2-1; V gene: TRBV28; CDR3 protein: CASREPGLDYNEQFF
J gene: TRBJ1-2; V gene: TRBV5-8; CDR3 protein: CASSLETGVYYGYTF
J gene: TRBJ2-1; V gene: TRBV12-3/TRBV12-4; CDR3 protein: CASSGIGGNTYNEQFF
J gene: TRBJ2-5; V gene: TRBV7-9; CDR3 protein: CASSLATGTKQETQYF
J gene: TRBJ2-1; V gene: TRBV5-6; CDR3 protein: CASSFPSSAPEQFF
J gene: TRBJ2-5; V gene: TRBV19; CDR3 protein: CASSSRSAKETQYF
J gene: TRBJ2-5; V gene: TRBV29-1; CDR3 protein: CSVVVFSGGPETQYF
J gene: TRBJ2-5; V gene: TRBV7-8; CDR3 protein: CASSLAAGKETQYF
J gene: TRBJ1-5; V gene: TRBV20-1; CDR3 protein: CSARDEGQGQPQHF
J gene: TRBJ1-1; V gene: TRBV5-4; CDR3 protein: CASSRTGLGAEAFF
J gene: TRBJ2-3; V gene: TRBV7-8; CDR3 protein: CASSRGQVGSDTQYF
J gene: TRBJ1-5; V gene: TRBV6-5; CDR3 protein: CASSWTGAGQPQHF
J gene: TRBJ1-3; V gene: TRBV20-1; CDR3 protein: CSARDPTGGDSGNTIYF